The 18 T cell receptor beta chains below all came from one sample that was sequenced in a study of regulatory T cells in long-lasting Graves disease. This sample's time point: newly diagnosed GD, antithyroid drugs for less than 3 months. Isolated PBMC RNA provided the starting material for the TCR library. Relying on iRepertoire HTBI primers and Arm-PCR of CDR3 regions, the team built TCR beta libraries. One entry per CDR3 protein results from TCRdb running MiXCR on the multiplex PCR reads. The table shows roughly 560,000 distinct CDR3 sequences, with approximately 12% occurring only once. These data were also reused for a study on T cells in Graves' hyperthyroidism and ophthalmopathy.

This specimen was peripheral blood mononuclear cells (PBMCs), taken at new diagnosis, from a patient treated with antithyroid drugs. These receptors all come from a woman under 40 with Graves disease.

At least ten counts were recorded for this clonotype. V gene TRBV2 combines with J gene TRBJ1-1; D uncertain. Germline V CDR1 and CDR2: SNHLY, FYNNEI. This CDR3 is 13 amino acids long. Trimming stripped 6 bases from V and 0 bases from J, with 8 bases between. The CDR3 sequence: CASRTGMNTEAFF. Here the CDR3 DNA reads TGTGCCAGCAGGACCGGTATGAACACTGAAGCTTTCTTT.

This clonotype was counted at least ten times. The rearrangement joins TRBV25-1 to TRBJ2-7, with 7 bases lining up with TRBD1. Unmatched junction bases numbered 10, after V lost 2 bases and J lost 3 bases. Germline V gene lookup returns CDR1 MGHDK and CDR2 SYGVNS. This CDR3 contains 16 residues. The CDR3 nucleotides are TGTGCCAGCAGTGAAGGGGTGGGGACAGCGGACTACGAGCAGTACTTC. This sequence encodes CASSEGVGTADYEQYF.

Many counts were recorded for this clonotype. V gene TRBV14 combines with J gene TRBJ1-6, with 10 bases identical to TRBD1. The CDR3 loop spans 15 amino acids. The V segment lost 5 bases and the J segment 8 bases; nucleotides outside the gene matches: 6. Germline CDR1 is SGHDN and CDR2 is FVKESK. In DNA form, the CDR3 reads TGTGCCAGCAGCGACCGGGACAGGGGCTATTCACCCCTCCACTTT. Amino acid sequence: CASSDRDRGYSPLHF.

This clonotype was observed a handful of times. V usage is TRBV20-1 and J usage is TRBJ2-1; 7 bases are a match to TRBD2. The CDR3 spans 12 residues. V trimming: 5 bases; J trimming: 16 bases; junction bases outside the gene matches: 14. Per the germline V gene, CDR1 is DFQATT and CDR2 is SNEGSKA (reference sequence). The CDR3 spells CSAWIRDYILFF. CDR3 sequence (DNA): TGCAGTGCTTGGATCCGGGACTATATTCTTTTCTTC.

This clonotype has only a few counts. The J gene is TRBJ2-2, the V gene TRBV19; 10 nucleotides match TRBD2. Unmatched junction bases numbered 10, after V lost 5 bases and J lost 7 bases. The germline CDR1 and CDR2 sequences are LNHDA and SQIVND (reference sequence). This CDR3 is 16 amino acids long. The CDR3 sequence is CASSPSRTSGGGELFF. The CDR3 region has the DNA TGTGCCAGTAGTCCATCCAGGACTAGCGGTGGCGGGGAGCTGTTTTTT.

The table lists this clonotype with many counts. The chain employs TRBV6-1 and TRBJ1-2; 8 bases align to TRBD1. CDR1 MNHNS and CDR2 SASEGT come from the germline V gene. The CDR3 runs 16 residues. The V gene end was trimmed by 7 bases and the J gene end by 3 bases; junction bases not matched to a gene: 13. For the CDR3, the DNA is TGTGCCAGCATTACCGGGACAGGTCTTCGAGACTATGGCTACACCTTC. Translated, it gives CASITGTGLRDYGYTF.

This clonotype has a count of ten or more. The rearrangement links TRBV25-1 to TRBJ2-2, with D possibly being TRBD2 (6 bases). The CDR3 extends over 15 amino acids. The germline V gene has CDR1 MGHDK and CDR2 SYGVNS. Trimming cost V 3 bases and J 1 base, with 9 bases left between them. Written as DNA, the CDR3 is TGTGCCAGCAGTGACGGGGGTCTGAACACCGGGGAGCTGTTTTTT. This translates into CASSDGGLNTGELFF.

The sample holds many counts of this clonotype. CDR3 DNA: TGTGCCAGCAGCCTCCCGGGTGCCATCAACTATGGCTACACCTTC. This codes for CASSLPGAINYGYTF. The gene calls are TRBV11-2 and TRBJ1-2, with no clear D. This CDR3 has 15 amino acids. Germline CDR1 is SGHAT and CDR2 is FQNNGV. V shed 5 bases and J shed 2 bases, with 15 bases lying between them.

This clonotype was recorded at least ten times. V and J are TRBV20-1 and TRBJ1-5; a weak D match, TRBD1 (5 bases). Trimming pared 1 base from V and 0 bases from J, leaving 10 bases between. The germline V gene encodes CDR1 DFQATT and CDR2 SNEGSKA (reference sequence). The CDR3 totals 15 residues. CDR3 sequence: CSARGAGNSNQPQHF. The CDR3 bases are TGCAGTGCTAGAGGCGCAGGGAATAGCAATCAGCCCCAGCATTTT.

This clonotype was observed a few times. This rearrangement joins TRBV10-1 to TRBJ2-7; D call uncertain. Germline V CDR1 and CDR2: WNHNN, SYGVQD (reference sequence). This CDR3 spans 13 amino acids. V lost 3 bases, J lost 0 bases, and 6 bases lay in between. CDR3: CASSETSSYEQYF. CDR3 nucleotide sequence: TGCGCCAGCAGTGAAACATCCTCCTACGAGCAGTACTTC.

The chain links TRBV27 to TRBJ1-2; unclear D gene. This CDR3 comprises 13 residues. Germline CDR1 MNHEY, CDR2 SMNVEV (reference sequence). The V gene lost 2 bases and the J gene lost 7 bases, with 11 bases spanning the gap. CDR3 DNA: TGTGCCAGCAGTTTAACTTCTAGGAGTGGCTACACCTTC. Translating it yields CASSLTSRSGYTF.

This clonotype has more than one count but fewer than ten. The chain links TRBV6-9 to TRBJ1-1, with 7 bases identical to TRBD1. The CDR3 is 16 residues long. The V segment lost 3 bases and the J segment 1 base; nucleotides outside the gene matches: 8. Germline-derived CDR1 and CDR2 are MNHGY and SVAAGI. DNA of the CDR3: TGTGCCAGCAGTTACCCTGAGGACAGGTCGAACACTGAAGCTTTCTTT. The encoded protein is CASSYPEDRSNTEAFF.

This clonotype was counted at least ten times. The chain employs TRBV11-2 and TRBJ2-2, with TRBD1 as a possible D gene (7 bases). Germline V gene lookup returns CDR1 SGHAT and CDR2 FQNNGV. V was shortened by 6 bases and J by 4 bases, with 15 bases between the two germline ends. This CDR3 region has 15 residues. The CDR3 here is CASSYSGGSTGELFF. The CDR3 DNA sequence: TGTGCCAGCAGTTACTCAGGGGGGAGCACCGGGGAGCTGTTTTTT.

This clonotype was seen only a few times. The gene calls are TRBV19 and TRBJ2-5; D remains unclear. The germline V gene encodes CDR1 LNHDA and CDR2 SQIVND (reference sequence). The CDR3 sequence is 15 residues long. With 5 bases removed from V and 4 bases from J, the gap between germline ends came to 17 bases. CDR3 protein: CASSSSRYWAETQYF. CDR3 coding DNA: TGTGCCAGTAGTTCCTCCAGATATTGGGCAGAGACCCAGTACTTC.

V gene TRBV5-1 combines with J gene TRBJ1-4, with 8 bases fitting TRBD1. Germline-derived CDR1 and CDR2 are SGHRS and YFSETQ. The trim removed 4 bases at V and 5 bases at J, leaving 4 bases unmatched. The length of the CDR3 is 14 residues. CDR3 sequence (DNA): TGCGCCAGCAGCCGGGGACAGGCAAATGAAAAACTGTTTTTT. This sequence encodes CASSRGQANEKLFF.

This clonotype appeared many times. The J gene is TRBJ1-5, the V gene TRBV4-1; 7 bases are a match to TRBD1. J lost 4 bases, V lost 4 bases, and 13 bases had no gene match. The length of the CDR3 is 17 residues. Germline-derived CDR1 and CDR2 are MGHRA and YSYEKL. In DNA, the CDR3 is TGCGCCAGCAGCCCCGCGAGGGGACAGCTTGATAATCAGCCCCAGCATTTT. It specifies CASSPARGQLDNQPQHF.

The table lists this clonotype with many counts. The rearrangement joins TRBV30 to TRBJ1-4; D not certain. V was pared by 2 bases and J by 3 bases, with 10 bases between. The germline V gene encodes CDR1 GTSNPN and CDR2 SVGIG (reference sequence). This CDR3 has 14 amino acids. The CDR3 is CAWSFGPANEKLFF. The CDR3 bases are TGTGCCTGGAGTTTCGGGCCGGCTAATGAAAAACTGTTTTTT.

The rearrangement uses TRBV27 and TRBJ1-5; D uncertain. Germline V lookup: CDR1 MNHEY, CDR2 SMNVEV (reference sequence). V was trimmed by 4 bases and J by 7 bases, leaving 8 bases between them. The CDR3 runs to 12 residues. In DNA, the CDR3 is TGTGCCAGCAGTTCCACGAAACAGCCCCAGCATTTT. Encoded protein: CASSSTKQPQHF.